Listed below are T cell receptor beta chains from one sample, sequenced in a study of shared clonotypes between healthy human individuals. Measured with immunoSEQ multiplex PCR; TCRdb has only the in-frame clones, and not every one. The table shows around 2,100,000 clones, with about 94% occurring only once. Source material: naive CD8+ T cells sorted from blood. These receptors were obtained from a man aged 18 to 35 in good health. The CDR3 runs from the conserved cysteine through the conserved F or W. A D gene is named only where the DNA matches it firmly. Clone size is stated in some rows and not others, as once, few, many or a class when expanded.

v_gene: TRBV6-5; j_gene: TRBJ1-6; abundance: -; d_gene: TRBD1; CDR3nt: TGTGCCAGCAGTTACGGGGGGGACAGTTATAATTCACCCCTCCACTTT; CDR3aa: CASSYGGDSYNSPLHF
v_gene: TRBV5-6; j_gene: TRBJ2-7; abundance: once; d_gene: -; CDR3nt: TGTGCCAGCAGCTCCGGAGGGGCTTACGAGCAGTACTTC; CDR3aa: CASSSGGAYEQYF
v_gene: TRBV4-1; j_gene: TRBJ1-6; abundance: -; d_gene: TRBD1; CDR3nt: TGCGCCAGCAGCCAACAAGGGACAGGGGGAAATTCACCCCTCCACTTT; CDR3aa: CASSQQGTGGNSPLHF
v_gene: TRBV7-9; j_gene: TRBJ2-3; abundance: -; d_gene: TRBD1; CDR3nt: TGTGCCAGCAGCTTTTCCGGGACAGGAGACGATACGCAGTATTTT; CDR3aa: CASSFSGTGDDTQYF
v_gene: TRBV9; j_gene: TRBJ1-1; abundance: -; d_gene: -; CDR3nt: TGTGCCAGCAGCATAGGTAGGGATTGGACTGAAGCTTTCTTT; CDR3aa: CASSIGRDWTEAFF
v_gene: TRBV7-2; j_gene: TRBJ2-7; abundance: -; d_gene: TRBD2; CDR3nt: TGTGCCAGCAGCTTAGCGCGGGAGACGTCCTACGAGCAGTACTTC; CDR3aa: CASSLARETSYEQYF
v_gene: TRBV2; j_gene: TRBJ2-3; abundance: few; d_gene: TRBD2; CDR3nt: TGTGCCCTTGGAGGACTAGCGGACCTCGAGTGGACAGATACGCAGTATTTT; CDR3aa: CALGGLADLEWTDTQYF
v_gene: TRBV14; j_gene: TRBJ2-5; abundance: -; d_gene: -; CDR3nt: TGTGCCAGCAGCCCATTGTGGGGGCAAGAGACCCAGTACTTC; CDR3aa: CASSPLWGQETQYF
v_gene: TRBV9; j_gene: TRBJ2-7; abundance: -; d_gene: TRBD1; CDR3nt: TGTGCCAGCAGCGTAGATGTGGACAGGGGGTACGAGCAGTACTTC; CDR3aa: CASSVDVDRGYEQYF
v_gene: TRBV4-1; j_gene: TRBJ2-7; abundance: -; d_gene: TRBD1; CDR3nt: TGCGCCAGCAGCCCAACGGGACAGGGCTACGAGCAGTACTTC; CDR3aa: CASSPTGQGYEQYF
v_gene: TRBV6-5; j_gene: TRBJ1-1; abundance: -; d_gene: -; CDR3nt: TGTGCCAGCAGCACGAACACTGAAGCTTTCTTT; CDR3aa: CASSTNTEAFF
v_gene: TRBV6-6; j_gene: TRBJ1-4; abundance: -; d_gene: TRBD1; CDR3nt: TGTGCCAGCACCTGGACAGGGGGAATTGAAGGGCTGTTTTTT; CDR3aa: CASTWTGGIEGLFF
v_gene: TRBV7-9; j_gene: TRBJ1-3; abundance: -; d_gene: TRBD1; CDR3nt: TGTGCCAGCAGCTTCGTCCTCTACCCTCAGGGGGCAGGAAACACCATATATTTT; CDR3aa: CASSFVLYPQGAGNTIYF
v_gene: TRBV6-5; j_gene: TRBJ1-4; abundance: -; d_gene: -; CDR3nt: TGTGCCAGCAGACAGGGTCAGGATGAAAAACTGTTTTTT; CDR3aa: CASRQGQDEKLFF
v_gene: TRBV9; j_gene: TRBJ2-2; abundance: -; d_gene: TRBD2; CDR3nt: TGTGCCAGCAGCTATCGCGGGGGGGCATCCGGGGAGCTGTTTTTT; CDR3aa: CASSYRGGASGELFF
v_gene: TRBV27; j_gene: TRBJ1-3; abundance: once; d_gene: -; CDR3nt: TGTGCCAGCCGCCCGACAGATACGTCTGGAAACACCATATATTTT; CDR3aa: CASRPTDTSGNTIYF
v_gene: TRBV21-1; j_gene: TRBJ2-1; abundance: -; d_gene: -; CDR3nt: TGTGCCAGCGTCACGGGGGCCTACAATGAGCAGTTCTTC; CDR3aa: CASVTGAYNEQFF
v_gene: TRBV13; j_gene: TRBJ2-2; abundance: -; d_gene: TRBD1; CDR3nt: TGTGCCAGCAGCGCCTCGACAGGGTCGGATGAAGCCGGGGAGCTGTTTTTT; CDR3aa: CASSASTGSDEAGELFF
v_gene: TRBV6-1; j_gene: TRBJ2-7; abundance: once; d_gene: TRBD1; CDR3nt: TGTGCCAGCAGTGAAAGTATGGGGACAGTAACCTACGAGCAGTACTTC; CDR3aa: CASSESMGTVTYEQYF
v_gene: TRBV7-6; j_gene: TRBJ1-2; abundance: -; d_gene: TRBD1; CDR3nt: TGTGCCAGCAGCTTAGGGGGACAGGGGGAAAGCTATGGCTACACCTTC; CDR3aa: CASSLGGQGESYGYTF
v_gene: TRBV5-1; j_gene: TRBJ2-5; abundance: -; d_gene: -; CDR3nt: TGCGCCAGCAGCCCCTCGGGGAAGGGGTACCAAGAGACCCAGTACTTC; CDR3aa: CASSPSGKGYQETQYF
v_gene: TRBV5-6; j_gene: TRBJ1-2; abundance: -; d_gene: TRBD1; CDR3nt: TGTGCCAGCAGCTTCGACAGGGGGACCTATGGCTACACCTTC; CDR3aa: CASSFDRGTYGYTF
v_gene: TRBV30; j_gene: TRBJ1-5; abundance: few; d_gene: -; CDR3nt: TGTGCCTGGGGAACAGAGAATAGCAATCAGCCCCAGCATTTT; CDR3aa: CAWGTENSNQPQHF
v_gene: TRBV6-1; j_gene: TRBJ1-3; abundance: -; d_gene: -; CDR3nt: TGTGCCAGCAGTGAAAGTGAGACAGGCCCTTACTCTGGAAACACCATATATTTT; CDR3aa: CASSESETGPYSGNTIYF